This T cell receptor beta chain stems from a study of OX40 agonist ivuxolimab in advanced cancers. For the study at large: People in dose escalation had one of these cancers: hepatocellular carcinoma, melanoma, renal cell or head and neck cancer. Study results and limitations: Antigens targeted by the expanded peripheral T cells were not determined.

This CDR3 has 15 amino acids. With 4 bases removed from V and 3 bases from J, the gap between germline ends came to 16 bases. CDR1 is SGHVS, CDR2 FNYEAQ, per germline. Turning to this clone: Its antigen is still unknown.

Prior autoimmune disease or systemic immunosuppression barred patients. Assay used: immunoSEQ multiplex PCR; TCRdb lists only in-frame clones, some missing. The table lists around 83,000 clones, less than 95% of them singletons. The material was CD4+ or CD8+ T cells sorted from blood, obtained in a trial of the OX40 agonist ivuxolimab. This clonotype originated in an adult with an advanced solid tumor such as melanoma, head and neck, liver or kidney cancer. The rearrangement uses TRBV7-6 and TRBJ2-7; weak D call: TRBD1 (6 bases). The CDR3 sequence is CASSSGQGPYYEQYF. The CDR3 DNA sequence: TGTGCCAGCAGCTCCGGTCAGGGGCCCTACTACGAGCAGTACTTC.